Here is one T cell receptor beta chain with its context. Trimming left V 3 bases short and J 3 bases short, with 6 bases between. The CDR3 totals 13 residues. This specimen comes from a study of blood T cell repertoires in COVID-19. Study-wide background: Some COVID-19 samples were acute and others convalescent; all came from the United States, Italy and Spain.

Methods used by the authors: From reference gene primer amplification, estimates of nucleated cell counts were derived. Libraries were prepared by immunoSEQ multiplex PCR; TCRdb keeps only in-frame clonotypes and omits some of them. V and J calls and clone size follow that table, whereas D and trimming were derived from the DNA. The table records around 80,000 clones, approximately 84% of them present only once. Sequenced material: peripheral blood. The sequence came from a human donor in a cohort sampled during active COVID-19. The genes are TRBV12-3 or TRBV12-4 and TRBJ1-5; D not resolved. CDR3 protein: CASSLQNNQPQHF. CDR3 DNA: TGTGCCAGCAGTTTGCAGAACAATCAGCCCCAGCATTTT.